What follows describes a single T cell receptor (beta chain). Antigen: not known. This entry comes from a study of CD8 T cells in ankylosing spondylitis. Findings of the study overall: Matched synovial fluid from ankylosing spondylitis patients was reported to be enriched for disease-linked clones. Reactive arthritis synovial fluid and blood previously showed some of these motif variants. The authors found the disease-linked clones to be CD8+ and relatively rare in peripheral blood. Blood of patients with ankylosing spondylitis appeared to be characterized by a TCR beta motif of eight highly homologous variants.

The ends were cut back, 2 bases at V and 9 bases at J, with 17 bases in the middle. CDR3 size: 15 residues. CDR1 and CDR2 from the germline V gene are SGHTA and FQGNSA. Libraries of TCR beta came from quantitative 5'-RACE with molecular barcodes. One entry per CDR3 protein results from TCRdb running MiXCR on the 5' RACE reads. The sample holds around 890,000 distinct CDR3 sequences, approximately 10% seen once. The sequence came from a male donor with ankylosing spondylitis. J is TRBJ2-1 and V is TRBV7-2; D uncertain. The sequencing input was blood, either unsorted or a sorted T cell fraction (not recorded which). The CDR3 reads CASSLIATPYGEQFF. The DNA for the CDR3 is TGTGCCAGCAGCTTAATTGCAACTCCCTACGGTGAGCAGTTCTTC. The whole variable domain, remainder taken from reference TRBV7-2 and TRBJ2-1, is GAGVSQSPSNKVTEKGKDVELRCDPISGHTALYWYRQSLGQGLEFLIYFQGNSAPDKSGLPSDRFSAERTGGSVSTLTIQRTQQEDSAVYLCASSLIATPYGEQFFGPGTRLTVL.